One and the same sample provided the 31 T cell receptor beta chains below, sequenced in a study of blood T cell repertoires in COVID-19 (dated by TCRdb to 2019 to 2021). Preparation of the library involved the immunoSEQ multiplex PCR assay. As stored in TCRdb, this immuneACCESS dataset retains in-frame rearrangements with V and J assigned. A fraction of the clones does not appear; measured against another copy, unresolved V genes explain less than half of the discrepancy, and the remainder lacks a known reason. Within this sample are 88,000 or so clones, with 65% to 90% of them counted one time only. The leading ten clones occupy more than 7% of the sample. Source material: peripheral blood. The receptors stem from a man aged 55 to 70 with acute or convalescent COVID-19.

V gene TRBV2 combines with J gene TRBJ1-4, with D tentatively TRBD1 (6 bases). The CDR3 loop spans 15 amino acids. The germline V and J ends were trimmed by 6 bases and 6 bases, with 17 bases remaining between them. Germline-derived CDR1 and CDR2 are SNHLY and FYNNEI. The CDR3: CASSTDRSGYEKLFF. Written as DNA, the CDR3 is TGTGCCAGCAGCACTGACAGGAGCGGATATGAAAAACTGTTTTTT.

The chain is built from TRBV30 and TRBJ1-1, with TRBD1 matching 7 bases. After removal of 5 bases from V and 4 bases from J, the junction contained 4 bases not matched to a gene. This CDR3 region has 12 residues. CDR1 is GTSNPN, CDR2 SVGIG, per germline (reference sequence). CDR3 region: CAWAGGRTEAFF. CDR3 DNA: TGTGCCTGGGCAGGGGGACGCACTGAAGCTTTCTTT.

This clone was seen only a few times. The V gene is TRBV23-1, the J gene TRBJ1-2; D possibly corresponds to TRBD1 (5 bases). TRBV23-1 is an ORF for which the function is uncertain. Trimming removed 0 bases at V and 1 base at J, with 15 bases between. The CDR3 is made up of 17 amino acids. CDR3 sequence reads: CASSQSGGVPLNYGYTF. The CDR3 DNA reads as TGCGCCAGCAGTCAATCTGGAGGGGTGCCTCTTAACTATGGCTACACCTTC.

Written as DNA, the CDR3 is TGTGCCTGGAGTGACCATGACAGGGGTTACACCGGGGAGCTGTTTTTT. It specifies CAWSDHDRGYTGELFF. J is TRBJ2-2 and V is TRBV30; 8 bases align to TRBD1. Germline CDR1 GTSNPN, CDR2 SVGIG (reference sequence). The CDR3 is made up of 16 amino acids. V dropped 1 base and J dropped 3; count of bases not matched to a gene: 7.

This chain links TRBV7-9 with TRBJ1-1; 7 bases align to TRBD1. Germline V gives CDR1 SEHNR, CDR2 FQNEAQ (reference sequence). This CDR3 spans 14 amino acids. Trimming removed 5 bases from V and 4 bases from J; junction bases left unmatched: 7. The CDR3 DNA sequence: TGTGCCAGCAGCCTTCAGGGGGGACTCACTGAAGCTTTCTTT. It specifies CASSLQGGLTEAFF.

V and J are TRBV30 and TRBJ1-2; D may be TRBD1 (6 bases). CDR1 and CDR2 from the germline V gene are GTSNPN and SVGIG (reference sequence). V lost 7 bases and J 7 bases, leaving 16 bases between the germline ends. The CDR3 loop spans 12 amino acids. The CDR3 DNA is TGTGCCTCCGACAGGCCCTCGGGTGGCTACACCTTC. Amino acids: CASDRPSGGYTF.

The J gene is TRBJ1-1, the V gene TRBV30; the match to TRBD1 covers 8 bases. The V gene end was trimmed by 2 bases and the J gene end by 7 bases; junction bases not matched to a gene: 6. Looked up from germline, CDR1 is GTSNPN and CDR2 is SVGIG (reference sequence). This CDR3 spans 13 amino acids. CDR3 sequence reads: CAWSTGTGLEAFF. The CDR3 region has the DNA TGTGCCTGGAGTACGGGGACAGGTCTTGAAGCTTTCTTT.

This chain uses TRBV6-6 with TRBJ2-1; maybe TRBD2 (6 bases). This CDR3 has 13 amino acids. V lost 8 bases, J lost 0 bases, and 8 bases lay in between. Germline CDR1 MNHNY, CDR2 SVGAGI (reference sequence). The CDR3 region is CASRESSYNEQFF. The CDR3 region has the DNA TGTGCCAGCCGGGAGAGCTCCTACAATGAGCAGTTCTTC.

The genes are TRBV5-1 and TRBJ1-1; unclear D gene. Trimming removed 4 bases at V and 7 bases at J, with 17 bases between. The V gene's germline CDR1 is SGHRS and CDR2 YFSETQ. This CDR3 spans 14 amino acids. CDR3 protein: CASSRSGTGNEAFF. In nucleotides, the CDR3 is TGCGCCAGCAGCCGTTCCGGTACGGGGAATGAAGCTTTCTTT.

This clone was picked up a small number of times. The V gene is TRBV6-1, the J gene TRBJ2-7, with TRBD2 identical over 8 bases. Germline CDR1 reads MNHNS; CDR2 reads SASEGT. J lost 3 bases, V lost 1 base, and 5 bases had no gene match. The CDR3 runs to 15 residues. The CDR3 spells CASSEVISGVYEQYF. In DNA form, the CDR3 reads TGTGCCAGCAGTGAAGTGATTAGCGGGGTCTACGAGCAGTACTTC.

This chain joins TRBV2 and TRBJ1-2; D possibly corresponds to TRBD1 (5 bases). V gave up 4 bases and J gave up 4 bases, with 16 bases separating them. Germline V gives CDR1 SNHLY, CDR2 FYNNEI. CDR3 size: 15 residues. As DNA, the CDR3 is TGTGCCAGCAGTGTCTCTATGGGGCAGGGCTATGGCTACACCTTC. This gives the protein CASSVSMGQGYGYTF.

This chain connects TRBV5-6 to TRBJ2-1, with D possibly being TRBD2 (6 bases). Germline-derived CDR1 and CDR2 are SGHDT and YYEEEE. V was pared by 1 base and J by 2 bases, with 10 bases between. The CDR3 spans 15 residues. In DNA form, the CDR3 reads TGTGCCAGCAGCTTGTCAGGAGGGGCCTACAATGAGCAGTTCTTC. This sequence encodes CASSLSGGAYNEQFF.

The chain joins TRBV7-9 to TRBJ1-2, with D uncertain. V was trimmed by 1 base and J by 1 base, leaving 7 bases between them. The V gene's germline CDR1 is SEHNR and CDR2 FQNEAQ (reference sequence). The CDR3 sequence is 14 residues long. The DNA for the CDR3 is TGTGCCAGCAGCTTAGATACAAGTAACTATGGCTACACCTTC. Residues: CASSLDTSNYGYTF.

The chain couples TRBV7-3 to TRBJ1-2; D is unclear. This CDR3 spans 10 amino acids. Per germline, CDR1 SGHTA and CDR2 FQGTGA. V lost 3 bases and J 11 bases, leaving 7 bases between the germline ends. The CDR3 region is CASSLRQYTF. CDR3 DNA: TGTGCCAGCAGCTTGAGGCAGTACACCTTC.

The chain uses TRBV15 and TRBJ2-7; possibly TRBD2 for D (7 bases). CDR1 and CDR2 (germline): LNHNV, YYDKDF (reference sequence). V lost 1 base and J lost 4, with 17 bases in between. This CDR3 is 16 amino acids long. This chain's CDR3 is CATSRGRGAGGYEQYF. The CDR3 nucleotides read TGTGCCACCAGCAGAGGTCGGGGGGCAGGCGGTTACGAGCAGTACTTC.

The J gene is TRBJ2-1, the V gene TRBV5-4, with a possible D match to TRBD2 (7 bases). Germline V gene lookup returns CDR1 SGHNT and CDR2 YYREEE (reference sequence). V was clipped by 1 base and J by 6 bases, with 23 bases between them. The CDR3 consists of 18 residues. The CDR3: CASSLRGRATRIGNEQFF. CDR3 in DNA: TGTGCCAGCAGCTTGAGGGGGAGGGCCACCCGTATAGGCAATGAGCAGTTCTTC. The full variable domain, with the rest looked up from reference TRBV5-4 and TRBJ2-1, is ETGVTQSPTHLIKTRGQQVTLRCSSQSGHNTVSWYQQALGQGPQFIFQYYREEENGRGNFPPRFSGLQFPNYSSELNVNALELDDSALYLCASSLRGRATRIGNEQFFGPGTRLTVL.

V usage is TRBV4-1 and J usage is TRBJ2-7; D is possibly TRBD1 (5 bases). CDR1 MGHRA and CDR2 YSYEKL come from the germline V gene. CDR3 size: 16 residues. V shed 0 bases and J shed 2 bases, with 14 bases lying between them. CDR3 nucleotides: TGCGCCAGCAGCCAAGATTGGGGTCAGGGTACCTACGAGCAGTACTTC. It encodes CASSQDWGQGTYEQYF.

The genes are TRBV7-9 and TRBJ1-4, with D possibly TRBD1 on 5 matching bases. The germline gives CDR1 SEHNR, CDR2 FQNEAQ (reference sequence). The V end lost 8 bases, the J end lost 0 bases, and 13 bases lay between the germline ends. The CDR3 extends over 15 amino acids. The CDR3 is CASRGRGATNEKLFF. The DNA for the CDR3 is TGTGCCAGCCGAGGGAGGGGCGCAACTAATGAAAAACTGTTTTTT.

J is TRBJ2-2 and V is TRBV6-6; 7 nucleotides align to TRBD1. The trim removed 7 bases at V and 4 bases at J, leaving 9 bases unmatched. Germline lookup yields CDR1 MNHNY and CDR2 SVGAGI (reference sequence). The CDR3 runs 15 residues. CDR3 in DNA: TGTGCCAGCACCCAACGGACAGGAGGCACCGGGGAGCTGTTTTTT. Translating gives CASTQRTGGTGELFF.

This chain connects TRBV7-9 to TRBJ2-7; D gene uncertain. CDR1 SEHNR and CDR2 FQNEAQ come from the germline V gene (reference sequence). This CDR3 is built from 12 residues. V lost 5 bases and J 2 bases, leaving 7 bases between the germline ends. CDR3 DNA: TGTGCCAGCAGCCAATCCCCCTACGAGCAGTACTTC. It codes for CASSQSPYEQYF.

This clone came up a few times. The V and J genes are TRBV30 and TRBJ1-3; no firm D call. V lost 0 bases to trimming and J lost 7 bases, with 10 bases between them. CDR1 is GTSNPN and CDR2 is SVGIG in the germline V gene (reference sequence). CDR3 size: 13 residues. The CDR3 DNA reads TGTGCCTGGAGTGTAGGAGGTTTCAACACCATATATTTT. It encodes CAWSVGGFNTIYF.

The CDR3 sequence: CASSPGTSGGVPGGTQYF. CDR3 coding DNA: TGTGCCAGCAGCCCAGGGACTAGCGGGGGGGTGCCAGGGGGTACGCAGTATTTT. This sequence joins TRBV11-3 and TRBJ2-3; 16 positions match TRBD2. The germline gives CDR1 SGHNT, CDR2 YENEEA. Trimming at V came to 5 bases and at J to 8 bases, leaving 13 bases not matched to a gene. The CDR3 is 18 residues long.

The chain recombines TRBV12-5 with TRBJ1-2, with 9 bases matching TRBD1. In germline, CDR1 is LGHNT, CDR2 FRNRAP. Unmatched junction bases numbered 4, after V lost 1 base and J lost 10 bases. This CDR3 contains 13 residues. The CDR3 loop is CASGLALQGAYTF. The CDR3 DNA sequence: TGTGCTAGTGGTTTGGCCCTACAGGGGGCCTACACCTTC.

The chain uses TRBV7-9 and TRBJ2-7; D perhaps matches TRBD1 (6 bases). Germline lookup yields CDR1 SEHNR and CDR2 FQNEAQ (reference sequence). The CDR3 contains 12 residues. V was cut by 1 base and J by 11 bases, with 12 bases left in between. CDR3 protein: CASSLDRQGKYF. The CDR3 DNA sequence: TGTGCCAGCAGCTTAGATCGTCAGGGGAAGTACTTC.

J is TRBJ1-5 and V is TRBV7-2, with D uncertain. This CDR3 has 15 amino acids. Germline CDR1 is SGHTA and CDR2 is FQGNSA. With 5 bases removed from V and 4 bases from J, the gap between germline ends came to 15 bases. In DNA, the CDR3 is TGTGCCAGCAGCCCACCGGGATTAAAGAATCAGCCCCAGCATTTT. As protein: CASSPPGLKNQPQHF.

The chain has TRBV7-2 and TRBJ1-6, with a possible D match to TRBD1 (5 bases). The CDR3 extends over 16 amino acids. Trimming stripped 1 base from V and 9 bases from J, with 16 bases between. Germline values: CDR1 SGHTA, CDR2 FQGNSA. CDR3 region: CASSLEMGRATSPLHF. The CDR3 nucleotides are TGTGCCAGCAGCTTAGAAATGGGCAGGGCCACTTCACCCCTCCACTTT.

Only a few counts were recorded for this clone. V gene TRBV9 combines with J gene TRBJ1-5; TRBD1 aligns across 7 bases. CDR1 is SGDLS and CDR2 is YYNGEE in the germline V gene. The CDR3 is 16 amino acids. V lost 0 bases to trimming and J lost 4 bases; unmatched junction nucleotides: 7. This CDR3 is CASSVGVGGRNQPQHF. CDR3 sequence (DNA): TGTGCCAGCAGCGTAGGGGTAGGGGGCAGAAATCAGCCCCAGCATTTT.

The chain employs TRBV6-2 or TRBV6-3 and TRBJ2-1, with TRBD2 matching 8 bases. The length of the CDR3 is 17 residues. Germline loops: CDR1 MNHEY, CDR2 SVGEGT. V was pared by 1 base and J by 8 bases, with 13 bases of the junction left unmatched. The CDR3 sequence is CASSYWFGGRIGDEQFF. In DNA form, the CDR3 reads TGTGCCAGCAGTTACTGGTTCGGCGGGAGGATCGGCGATGAGCAGTTCTTC.

The genes are TRBV5-1 and TRBJ2-1, with D maybe TRBD2 (6 bases). Germline CDR1 and CDR2: SGHRS and YFSETQ. V lost 5 bases, J lost 4 bases, and 13 bases lay in between. This CDR3 is built from 14 residues. CDR3 sequence: CASRFGGQYNEQFF. CDR3 bases: TGCGCCAGCAGATTCGGAGGGCAGTACAATGAGCAGTTCTTC.

The chain joins TRBV11-3 to TRBJ2-2, with 7 bases aligning to TRBD1. Germline V gene lookup returns CDR1 SGHNT and CDR2 YENEEA. The CDR3 has 14 residues. Trimming at V came to 4 bases and at J to 6 bases, leaving 5 bases not matched to a gene. The CDR3 protein is CASSSDRAPGELFF. The CDR3 DNA reads as TGTGCCAGCAGCTCCGACAGGGCCCCCGGGGAGCTGTTTTTT.

The chain couples TRBV6-5 to TRBJ2-1; D unclear. CDR1 and CDR2 from the germline V gene are MNHEY and SVGAGI. This CDR3 is 15 amino acids long. V dropped 2 bases and J dropped 1 base, with 9 bases sitting between them. CDR3 nucleotides: TGTGCCAGCAGTTACAGCGTACTATCCTACAATGAGCAGTTCTTC. Encoded protein: CASSYSVLSYNEQFF.